This TCR beta chain was identified in a study of T cell responses to AZD1222 COVID-19 vaccine. With 5 bases clipped from V and 2 bases from J, the junction kept 5 bases outside the gene matches. This CDR3 region has 15 residues. Per the germline V gene, CDR1 is SGHVS and CDR2 is FQNEAQ. TCRdb's copy holds only in-frame clones and misses some; the assay was immunoSEQ multiplex PCR. The sample carries some 120,000 clones, 87% recorded once. The V call is TRBV7-8, the J call TRBJ2-7, with 11 bases that match TRBD2. Sequences were derived from peripheral blood, sampled on day 0 of AZD1222 vaccination. The TCR was taken from an adult in good health. The CDR3 DNA reads TGTGCCAGCAGCCCCGGGACTAGCGGAACCTACGAGCAGTACTTC. This gives the protein CASSPGTSGTYEQYF. The full variable domain, its missing parts supplied by reference TRBV7-8 and TRBJ2-7, is GAGVSQSPRYKVAKRGQDVALRCDPISGHVSLFWYQQALGQGPEFLTYFQNEAQLDKSGLPSDRFFAERPEGSVSTLKIQRTQQEDSAVYLCASSPGTSGTYEQYFGPGTRLTVT.